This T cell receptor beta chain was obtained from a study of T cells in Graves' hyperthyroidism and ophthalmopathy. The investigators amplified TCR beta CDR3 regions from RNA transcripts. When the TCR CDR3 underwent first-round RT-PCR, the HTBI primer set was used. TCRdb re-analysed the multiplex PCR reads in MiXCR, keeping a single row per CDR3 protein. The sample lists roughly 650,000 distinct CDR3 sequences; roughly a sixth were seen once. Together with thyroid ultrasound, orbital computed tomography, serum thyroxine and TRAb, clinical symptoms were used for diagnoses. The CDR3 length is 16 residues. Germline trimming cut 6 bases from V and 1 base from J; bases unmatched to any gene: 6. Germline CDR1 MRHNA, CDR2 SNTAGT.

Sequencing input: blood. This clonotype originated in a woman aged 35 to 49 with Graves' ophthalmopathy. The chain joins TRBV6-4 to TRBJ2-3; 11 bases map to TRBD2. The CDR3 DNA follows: TGTGCCAGCAGCGCTGAGACTAGCGGGGGCACAGATACGCAGTATTTT. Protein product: CASSAETSGGTDTQYF.